What follows are 14 T cell receptor beta chains derived from one specimen sequenced in a study of blood T cell repertoires in COVID-19. Libraries were prepared by immunoSEQ multiplex PCR; TCRdb keeps only in-frame clonotypes and omits some of them. Of 260,000 or so clones in the sample, approximately 85% were seen once. The sequencing sample was made of peripheral blood. The receptors derive from a man aged 18 to 35 with active or convalescent COVID-19.

The V and J genes are TRBV7-2 and TRBJ2-7, with 9 bases lining up with TRBD1. The CDR3 spans 16 residues. The V segment lost 5 bases and the J segment 4 bases; nucleotides outside the gene matches: 12. CDR1 and CDR2 from the germline V gene are SGHTA and FQGNSA. The CDR3 DNA sequence: TGTGCCAGCAGCATGGGACAGGGTGGCCCTTCTTACGAGCAGTACTTC. Amino acids: CASSMGQGGPSYEQYF.

Only a few counts were recorded for this clone. V gene TRBV5-1 combines with J gene TRBJ1-2; D is uncertain. Per germline, CDR1 SGHRS and CDR2 YFSETQ. V gave up 0 bases and J gave up 7 bases, with 10 bases separating them. The length of the CDR3 is 13 residues. The CDR3 nucleotides read TGCGCCAGCAGCTTGGGAGGGTCTGGTGGCTACACCTTC. Translated, it gives CASSLGGSGGYTF.

The J gene is TRBJ2-1, the V gene TRBV2, with D perhaps TRBD1 (6 bases). Per the germline V gene, CDR1 is SNHLY and CDR2 is FYNNEI. The length of the CDR3 is 13 residues. V was trimmed by 2 bases and J by 8 bases, leaving 10 bases between them. DNA of the CDR3: TGTGCCAGCAGTGAAACAGGGTACCATGAGCAGTTCTTC. Encoded protein: CASSETGYHEQFF.

The chain carries TRBV10-3 and TRBJ1-2; 7 bases are a match to TRBD1. CDR3 length equals 19 residues. Germline V gives CDR1 ENHRY, CDR2 SYGVKD. V lost 2 bases to trimming and J lost 7 bases; unmatched junction nucleotides: 22. The CDR3 spells CAISEVQDRNRWGLGGYTF. CDR3 DNA: TGTGCCATCAGTGAGGTCCAGGACAGGAATCGGTGGGGTCTCGGTGGCTACACCTTC.

This clone was observed a few times. This sequence joins TRBV27 and TRBJ1-5; TRBD1 agrees at 8 bases. Germline lookup yields CDR1 MNHEY and CDR2 SMNVEV (reference sequence). With V trimmed by 7 bases and J by 7 bases, 9 bases remained unmatched. The CDR3 length is 14 residues. The CDR3 DNA reads as TGTGCCAGCAAAGAGACAGGGGTTCTCCAGCCCCAGCATTTT. This encodes CASKETGVLQPQHF.

A single count supports this clone. The limits of the CDR3 on the DNA are not certain, so only TCRdb's listed CDR3 is given. The CDR3 loop is CASSKVGAGSNQPQHF. The rearrangement joins TRBV21-1 to TRBJ1-5; TRBD1 is the table's D call, not checked against the DNA. TRBV21-1 is a recognized pseudogene. The CDR3 is 16 residues long, ends included.

The CDR3 loop reads CATNLRRGSNSPLHF. The CDR3 DNA is TGTGCCACAAACCTAAGAAGAGGCAGTAATTCACCCCTCCACTTT. The rearrangement uses TRBV24-1 and TRBJ1-6; no clear D gene. The length of the CDR3 is 15 residues. From germline, CDR1 is KGHDR and CDR2 SFDVKD. The V end was cut by 10 bases, the J end by 6 bases, with 18 bases between.

J is TRBJ2-7 and V is TRBV6-1, with D tentatively TRBD2 (5 bases). The germline gives CDR1 MNHNS, CDR2 SASEGT. The CDR3 sequence is 14 residues long. Trimming shortened V by 6 bases and J by 6 bases, and 18 bases separated the two germline ends. The CDR3 is CASRLNDARGEQYF. CDR3 coding DNA: TGTGCCAGCAGACTCAACGACGCTCGGGGCGAGCAGTACTTC.

The chain employs TRBV12-3 or TRBV12-4 and TRBJ1-2; D gene unclear. V gave up 3 bases and J gave up 6 bases, with 11 bases separating them. The CDR3 consists of 13 residues. In DNA, the CDR3 is TGTGCCAGCAGTTTTGGGCCGCTCCATGGCTACACCTTC. This gives the protein CASSFGPLHGYTF.

The chain combines TRBV27 with TRBJ2-3, with 8 bases that match TRBD2. J lost 4 bases, V lost 4 bases, and 4 bases had no gene match. The germline V gene encodes CDR1 MNHEY and CDR2 SMNVEV (reference sequence). This CDR3 is 14 amino acids long. CDR3 residues: CASSSTSGSDTQYF. As DNA, the CDR3 is TGTGCCAGCAGTTCTACTAGCGGATCAGATACGCAGTATTTT.

This chain uses TRBV7-6 with TRBJ1-3, with 8 bases that match TRBD1. Unmatched junction bases numbered 7, after V lost 5 bases and J lost 1 base. Per germline, CDR1 SGHVS and CDR2 FNYEAQ. The CDR3 consists of 16 residues. The CDR3 loop is CASSPNRGVSGNTIYF. The CDR3 nucleotides read TGTGCCAGCAGCCCCAACAGGGGGGTTTCTGGAAACACCATATATTTT. Combining the CDR3 with reference TRBV7-6 and TRBJ1-3 gives the whole variable domain GAGVSQSPRYKVTKRGQDVALRCDPISGHVSLYWYRQALGQGPEFLTYFNYEAQQDKSGLPNDRFSAERPEGSISTLTIQRTEQRDSAMYRCASSPNRGVSGNTIYFGEGSWLTVV.

This clone turned up a few times. The V call is TRBV6-1, the J call TRBJ1-2; unclear D gene. Looked up from germline, CDR1 is MNHNS and CDR2 is SASEGT. Trimming took off 1 base at V and 3 bases at J, with 6 bases between the two ends. The CDR3 runs to 13 residues. CDR3 in amino acids: CASSEDSYYGYTF. CDR3 DNA sequence: TGTGCCAGCAGTGAAGACAGCTACTATGGCTACACCTTC.

This chain uses TRBV21-1 with TRBJ1-6; the table's D call of TRBD1 was not tested on the DNA. TRBV21-1 is an annotated pseudogene. This CDR3 is built from 16 residues. The CDR3 DNA follows: TGTGCCAGCAGCTACCGGGACAGCATCTATAATTCACCCCTCCACTTT. Amino acid sequence: CASSYRDSIYNSPLHF.

The rearrangement joins TRBV4-1 to TRBJ1-4, with D possibly TRBD1 on 6 matching bases. There are 16 residues in the CDR3. With 1 base removed from V and 6 bases from J, the gap between germline ends came to 15 bases. Germline V lookup: CDR1 MGHRA, CDR2 YSYEKL. In nucleotides, the CDR3 is TGCGCCAGCAGCCAAGGTATACAGGGCGGGTATGAAAAACTGTTTTTT. Translating gives CASSQGIQGGYEKLFF.